This is a list of T cell receptor beta chains from one sample in a study of blood T cells in healthy people across ages. MiXCR, run by TCRdb on the 5' RACE reads, gives a single entry per CDR3 protein. The sample lists hundreds of thousands of distinct CDR3 sequences, around 25% occurring once. These data are also associated with another study on T cells of mothers and their children.

The specimen was blood. The receptors were sampled from a boy aged 10-17 years in good health. Both conserved end residues are part of each CDR3. A D gene is named only where the DNA matches it firmly. Expanded clones get a size class; other rows say once, few or many, or leave the size out.

D,length,V,J,size,CDR3,DNA
NA,15,TRBV24-1,TRBJ2-2,few,CATSPGTAYTGELFF,TGTGCCACCAGTCCGGGGACGGCTTACACCGGGGAGCTGTTTTTT
NA,13,TRBV7-3,TRBJ2-1,few,CASSFASYNEQFF,TGTGCCAGCAGCTTTGCTTCCTACAATGAGCAGTTCTTC
NA,12,TRBV20-1,TRBJ2-1,NA,CSAYPAGVEQFF,TGCAGTGCCTACCCAGCAGGGGTTGAGCAGTTCTTC
TRBD2,18,TRBV2,TRBJ2-6,many,CASSEPSGGYSGANVLTF,TGTGCCAGCAGTGAACCTAGCGGGGGCTACTCTGGGGCCAACGTCCTGACTTTC
TRBD1,16,TRBV6-1,TRBJ2-6,NA,CASTTTGSAGANVLTF,TGTGCCAGCACCACGACAGGGTCGGCCGGGGCCAACGTCCTGACTTTC
TRBD2,16,TRBV4-2,TRBJ2-5,few,CASSQVGGGARETQYF,TGTGCCAGCAGCCAAGTAGGCGGGGGGGCCCGGGAGACCCAGTACTTC
TRBD1,14,TRBV27,TRBJ2-3,NA,CASSTGTGLDTQYF,TGTGCCAGCAGTACTGGGACAGGGCTAGATACGCAGTATTTT
TRBD1,17,TRBV5-6,TRBJ2-1,NA,CASSSQGATYSYNEQFF,TGTGCCAGCAGCTCTCAGGGGGCAACCTACTCCTACAATGAGCAGTTCTTC
TRBD2,16,TRBV5-1,TRBJ2-3,few,CASSLDVAGGQYTQYF,TGCGCCAGCAGCTTGGATGTTGCGGGAGGGCAATATACGCAGTATTTT
NA,16,TRBV7-6,TRBJ1-2,NA,CASSLAPGGAEYGYTF,TGTGCCAGCAGCTTAGCGCCGGGGGGCGCTGAGTATGGCTACACCTTC
NA,15,TRBV5-6,TRBJ2-4,NA,CASSAALGAKNIQYF,TGTGCCAGCAGCGCTGCCCTAGGGGCCAAAAACATTCAGTACTTC
NA,13,TRBV27,TRBJ1-4,NA,CASSVSGIEKLFF,TGTGCCAGCAGTGTGTCCGGGATTGAAAAACTGTTTTTT
NA,16,TRBV14,TRBJ2-3,few,CASSQTRVPTTDTQYF,TGTGCCAGCAGCCAAACCCGAGTACCAACCACAGATACGCAGTATTTT
TRBD1,14,TRBV12-3/TRBV12-4,TRBJ1-4,once,CASSERQGWEKLFF,TGTGCCAGCAGTGAGAGACAGGGGTGGGAAAAACTGTTTTTT
NA,13,TRBV5-8,TRBJ1-4,few,CASSLEQVEKLFF,TGTGCCAGCAGCTTGGAACAGGTGGAAAAACTGTTTTTT
NA,18,TRBV10-3,TRBJ2-5,NA,CASSEGGGAGLSGRAQYF,TGTGCCAGCAGTGAAGGAGGCGGCGCGGGGCTCTCCGGAAGGGCCCAGTACTTC
TRBD2,16,TRBV7-3,TRBJ2-2,NA,CASSLTPSGRDGELFF,TGTGCCAGCAGCTTAACGCCTAGCGGGAGAGATGGGGAGCTGTTTTTT
NA,12,TRBV20-1,TRBJ2-1,NA,CSARSHFGEQFF,TGCAGTGCTAGATCTCACTTTGGGGAGCAGTTCTTC
NA,13,TRBV4-1,TRBJ1-1,NA,CASSHPGAGKAFF,TGCGCCAGCAGCCACCCCGGGGCAGGAAAAGCTTTCTTT
NA,13,TRBV20-1,TRBJ1-5,few,CSARGQKGQPQHF,TGCAGTGCTAGAGGACAGAAGGGTCAGCCCCAGCATTTT
NA,12,TRBV11-2,TRBJ2-1,few,CASSLEWDEQFF,TGTGCCAGCAGCTTAGAGTGGGATGAGCAGTTCTTC
NA,13,TRBV12-3/TRBV12-4,TRBJ1-1,many,CASSAGENTEAFF,TGTGCCAGCAGTGCAGGGGAGAACACTGAAGCTTTCTTT
TRBD1,13,TRBV27,TRBJ2-5,NA,CASTRQGEETQYF,TGTGCCAGCACCCGACAGGGAGAGGAGACCCAGTACTTC
NA,13,TRBV29-1,TRBJ2-2,NA,CSATGLGTGELFF,TGCAGCGCCACGGGGCTAGGCACCGGGGAGCTGTTTTTT
NA,13,TRBV7-9,TRBJ1-5,NA,CASSLLNNQPQHF,TGTGCCAGCAGCTTATTAAACAATCAGCCCCAGCATTTT
TRBD2,14,TRBV20-1,TRBJ2-1,NA,CSAEGLAGYNEQFF,TGCAGTGCTGAGGGACTAGCGGGATACAATGAGCAGTTCTTC
NA,15,TRBV3-1,TRBJ1-1,NA,CASSQDHDVITEAFF,TGTGCCAGCAGCCAAGACCACGACGTAATAACTGAAGCTTTCTTT
NA,14,TRBV28,TRBJ2-7,NA,CASGGQGIGHEQYF,TGTGCCAGCGGGGGCCAGGGGATTGGGCACGAGCAGTACTTC
NA,16,TRBV6-1,TRBJ1-2,few,CASKRRPGRMNYGYTF,TGTGCCAGCAAACGCCGGCCGGGACGGATGAACTATGGCTACACCTTC
NA,15,TRBV27,TRBJ1-5,few,CASSSTRNSNQPQHF,TGTGCCAGCAGCTCTACAAGGAATAGCAATCAGCCCCAGCATTTT
NA,16,TRBV7-9,TRBJ1-3,few,CASSFPGTDSGNTIYF,TGTGCCAGCAGCTTTCCCGGGACGGACTCTGGAAACACCATATATTTT
TRBD1,16,TRBV12-3/TRBV12-4,TRBJ1-2,NA,CASSGTGVGRGYGYTF,TGTGCCAGCAGTGGGACAGGCGTCGGGAGGGGGTATGGCTACACCTTC
NA,13,TRBV29-1,TRBJ2-2,few,CSVRTSDTGELFF,TGCAGCGTTAGGACCTCGGACACCGGGGAGCTGTTTTTT
TRBD1,16,TRBV24-1,TRBJ2-5,NA,CATSDFRRGRRETQYF,TGTGCCACCAGTGATTTTCGCAGGGGGCGCCGAGAGACCCAGTACTTC
TRBD1,14,TRBV29-1,TRBJ2-7,NA,CSGGRGTGGYEQYF,TGCAGCGGGGGACGGGGGACAGGGGGCTACGAGCAGTACTTC
TRBD2,15,TRBV4-1,TRBJ2-1,NA,CASSPWTSGNGEQFF,TGCGCCAGCAGCCCTTGGACTAGCGGGAACGGTGAGCAGTTCTTC
NA,18,TRBV7-8,TRBJ2-4,NA,CASSLDGGTIWAKNIQYF,TGTGCCAGCAGCTTAGATGGCGGGACGATCTGGGCCAAAAACATTCAGTACTTC
NA,14,TRBV10-3,TRBJ1-3,NA,CAISEQDAVGTIYF,TGTGCCATCAGTGAGCAAGACGCGGTCGGCACCATATATTTT
TRBD1,16,TRBV28,TRBJ2-1,once,CASSSHRADRGHEQFF,TGTGCCAGCAGTTCCCACCGTGCGGACAGGGGACATGAGCAGTTCTTC
TRBD2,14,TRBV10-3,TRBJ2-3,few,CATGLAGDTDTQYF,TGTGCCACGGGACTAGCGGGAGACACAGATACGCAGTATTTT
TRBD2,17,TRBV7-8,TRBJ2-5,many,CASSLFLVGGYQETQYF,TGTGCCAGCAGCTTGTTTCTAGTGGGGGGGTACCAAGAGACCCAGTACTTC
TRBD2,15,TRBV3-1,TRBJ2-5,few,CASSAAGLAEETQYF,TGTGCCAGCAGCGCAGCTGGACTAGCGGAAGAGACCCAGTACTTC
TRBD2,15,TRBV28,TRBJ2-1,NA,CASRSGGRAWDEQFF,TGTGCCAGCAGGTCCGGCGGGAGGGCCTGGGATGAGCAGTTCTTC
TRBD2,15,TRBV12-3/TRBV12-4,TRBJ2-1,few,CASGITAGGPNEQFF,TGTGCCAGCGGGATCACAGCGGGAGGGCCTAATGAGCAGTTCTTC
TRBD2,14,TRBV29-1,TRBJ2-1,few,CSVEAGVKFNGQFF,TGCAGCGTTGAGGCGGGAGTTAAGTTCAATGGGCAGTTCTTC
NA,10,TRBV29-1,TRBJ2-5,few,CSGLERTQYF,TGCAGCGGCTTAGAGAGGACCCAGTACTTC
TRBD2,16,TRBV2,TRBJ2-3,few,CASKRLAGESTDTQYF,TGTGCCAGCAAGAGACTAGCGGGGGAAAGCACAGATACGCAGTATTTT
NA,14,TRBV29-1,TRBJ2-5,NA,CSVEGSLGAQTQYF,TGCAGCGTTGAAGGAAGTTTGGGGGCCCAGACCCAGTACTTC
TRBD2,15,TRBV7-2,TRBJ2-3,NA,CASSLSGGMEDTQYF,TGTGCCAGCAGCTTAAGCGGGGGGATGGAAGATACGCAGTATTTT